Following are 4 T cell receptor beta chains from one sample sequenced in a study of Graves' ophthalmopathy and Graves' hyperthyroidism. RNA transcripts yielded amplified TCR beta CDR3 regions. The workflow started with a first-round RT-PCR run with HTBI primers and then moved on to a second-round multiplex PCR. TCRdb re-derived calls from the multiplex PCR reads in MiXCR, one entry per CDR3 protein. This table has approximately 1.2 million distinct CDR3 sequences, 35% to 40% appearing once. The sample consisted of peripheral blood or thyroid tissue (not recorded which). These receptors all come from an adult man with Graves' hyperthyroidism.

The table lists this clonotype with many counts. V is TRBV6-1 and J is TRBJ1-5; D might be TRBD1 (6 bases). V was trimmed by 4 bases and J by 7 bases, leaving 11 bases between them. This CDR3 is built from 13 residues. The germline CDR1 and CDR2 sequences are MNHNS and SASEGT. For the CDR3, the DNA is TGTGCCAGCAGTGCAGACAGGTTGCAGCCCCAGCATTTT. Translating it yields CASSADRLQPQHF.

V and J are TRBV24-1 and TRBJ2-3; TRBD2 aligns across 13 bases. The CDR3 loop spans 17 amino acids. The germline CDR1 and CDR2 sequences are KGHDR and SFDVKD. V shed 3 bases, J shed 6 bases, and the junction held 8 bases outside the gene matches. The CDR3 DNA reads as TGTGCCACCAGTGATACCGGACTAGCGGGAGTCTCCGATACGCAGTATTTT. Protein product: CATSDTGLAGVSDTQYF.

CDR3 nucleotide sequence: TGCAGTGCTAGAGGTAACAGGGCTTATGGCTACACCTTC. It codes for CSARGNRAYGYTF. The rearrangement joins TRBV20-1 to TRBJ1-2, with D perhaps TRBD1 (6 bases). Germline V gene sequence: CDR1 DFQATT, CDR2 SNEGSKA (reference sequence). CDR3 length: 13 amino acids. Trimming cost V 1 base and J 5 bases, with 11 bases left between them.

This clonotype appeared a few times. This chain links TRBV6-1 with TRBJ2-5, with D possibly TRBD1 on 6 matching bases. The V and J ends lost 8 bases and 3 bases respectively, with 13 bases between them. The CDR3 sequence is 13 residues long. Germline V lookup: CDR1 MNHNS, CDR2 SASEGT. The CDR3, as DNA: TGTGCCAGCTTGACAGGAAATAAAGAGACCCAGTACTTC. As protein: CASLTGNKETQYF.